These T cell receptor beta chains were read from a single sample in a study of cytomegalovirus exposure and HLA in healthy donors. TCRdb keeps only in-frame clones here, not all; method: immunoSEQ multiplex PCR. The repertoire includes about 100,000 clones, around 84% of them detected once, and less than 1.5% sits in the top ten. Sequencing was done on a sample of PBMCs. The receptors were gathered from a young woman in good health and CMV-seronegative. The CDR3 runs from the conserved cysteine through the conserved F or W. A D gene is named only where the DNA matches it firmly. Clone sizes are given selectively: once, few, many, or a class where the clone is expanded.

>TRBJ1-2|TRBV28|-|14|TRBD1
TGTGCCAGCAGTTTAAATCCGGGACAGACTATCTACACCTTC
CASSLNPGQTIYTF
>TRBJ2-7|TRBV5-1|-|15|TRBD1
TGCGCCAGCAGCACCGGGACAGGGGAATCCTACGAGCAGTACTTC
CASSTGTGESYEQYF
>TRBJ1-3|TRBV4-1|-|15|TRBD1
TGCGCCAGCAGCTACGACAGGGCTTCTGGAAACACCATATATTTT
CASSYDRASGNTIYF
>TRBJ2-7|TRBV5-4|-|15|TRBD1
TGTGCCAGCAGCTTGGGCCCGGACAGGCCCTACGAGCAGTACTTC
CASSLGPDRPYEQYF
>TRBJ2-5|TRBV7-8|-|17|TRBD2
TGTGCCAGCAGCTTATTTAGACTAGCGACATGGAGGGAGACCCAGTACTTC
CASSLFRLATWRETQYF
>TRBJ2-7|TRBV6-1|-|12|-
TGTGCCAGCAGTTTCAGGGTAGGCGAGCAGTACTTC
CASSFRVGEQYF
>TRBJ1-2|TRBV19|-|13|TRBD1
TGTGCCAGTAACCCCAGGGGGAACTATGGCTACACCTTC
CASNPRGNYGYTF
>TRBJ2-7|TRBV11-2|-|13|-
TGTGCCAGCAGCTTAAGCCCTACTTACGAGCAGTACTTC
CASSLSPTYEQYF
>TRBJ2-7|TRBV5-1|-|15|TRBD2
TGCGCCAGCAGCTGGGTTGGCGGGAGCTCCTACGAGCAGTACTTC
CASSWVGGSSYEQYF
>TRBJ1-1|TRBV6-5|-|15|-
TGTGCCAGCAGTTACTCAGGGGAGGCGAACACTGAAGCTTTCTTT
CASSYSGEANTEAFF
>TRBJ1-2|TRBV7-9|-|15|-
TGTGCCAGCAGCTTAGCGAACCGCGCTAACTATGGCTACACCTTC
CASSLANRANYGYTF
>TRBJ2-7|TRBV6-6|-|13|-
TGTGCCAGCACCGACAGGCCGAGTTGGGAGCAGTACTTC
CASTDRPSWEQYF
>TRBJ1-2|TRBV11-2|-|12|TRBD1
TGTGCCAGCAGCTCGACAGGGGATGGCTACACCTTC
CASSSTGDGYTF
>TRBJ1-2|TRBV4-1|-|14|TRBD1
TGCGCCAGCAGCTTTAGGGGGCTCGGCTATGGCTACACCTTC
CASSFRGLGYGYTF
>TRBJ2-1|TRBV7-2|-|17|TRBD2
TGTGCCAGCAGCTTTTTCCCGCGGGGGGGTCTCTACAATGAGCAGTTCTTC
CASSFFPRGGLYNEQFF
>TRBJ2-7|TRBV7-2|-|16|-
TGTGCCAGCAGCTTAGAGTCGGAACAGCCATTCTACGAGCAGTACTTC
CASSLESEQPFYEQYF
>TRBJ2-3|TRBV7-3|few|15|TRBD1
TGTGCCAGCAGCTTAACGGGGACAGGAGGGGATACGCAGTATTTT
CASSLTGTGGDTQYF
>TRBJ2-2|TRBV4-3|-|18|TRBD2
TGCGCCAGCAGCCAAGAGACTAGCGGGGGCTGGAACACCGGGGAGCTGTTTTTT
CASSQETSGGWNTGELFF